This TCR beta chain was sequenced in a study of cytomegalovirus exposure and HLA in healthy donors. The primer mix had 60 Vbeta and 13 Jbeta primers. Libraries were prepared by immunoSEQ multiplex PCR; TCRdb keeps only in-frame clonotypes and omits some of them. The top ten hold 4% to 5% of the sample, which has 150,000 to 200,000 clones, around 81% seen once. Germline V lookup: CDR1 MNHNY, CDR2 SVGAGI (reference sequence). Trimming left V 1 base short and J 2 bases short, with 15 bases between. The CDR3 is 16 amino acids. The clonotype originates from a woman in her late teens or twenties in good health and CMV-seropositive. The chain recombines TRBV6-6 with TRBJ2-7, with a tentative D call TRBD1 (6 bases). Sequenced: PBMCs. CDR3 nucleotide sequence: TGTGCCAGCAGTTACTTCGGGACAATAGGGACCTACGAGCAGTACTTC. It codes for CASSYFGTIGTYEQYF.